The rows below give T cell receptor beta chains drawn from one sample of a study of T cells in Graves' hyperthyroidism and ophthalmopathy. Using its own MiXCR run on the multiplex PCR reads, TCRdb lists one record per CDR3 protein. The data contain about 350,000 distinct CDR3 sequences, 12% to 15% of them singletons. Material for sequencing was blood. These TCRs come from an older woman with Graves' ophthalmopathy. CDR3s include the opening cysteine and the closing phenylalanine or tryptophan. D genes are given only for firm matches. A row's size may be missing; if present it is once, few, many or a size class.

cdr3_aa	cdr3_nt	d_call	cdr3_length	v_call	j_call	clone_size
CASSPSPPGVGTDTQYF	TGCGCCAGCAGCCCAAGCCCTCCGGGGGTCGGCACAGATACGCAGTATTTT	.	17	TRBV5-1	TRBJ2-3	many
CASTHRGLLSQETQYF	TGTGCCAGCACCCACAGGGGGCTTCTATCCCAAGAGACCCAGTACTTC	TRBD1	16	TRBV2	TRBJ2-5	many
CASSSHPTRYEQYF	TGTGCCAGCAGCTCTCACCCCACCCGGTACGAGCAGTACTTC	.	14	TRBV7-3	TRBJ2-7	many
CASSLVARVNTEAFF	TGTGCCAGCAGTTTAGTCGCGAGGGTGAACACTGAAGCTTTCTTT	.	15	TRBV28	TRBJ1-1	many
CASSSSGLLSEQYF	TGTGCCAGCAGCTCCTCCGGCCTCCTCTCCGAGCAGTACTTC	.	14	TRBV11-3	TRBJ2-7	many
CASSLTTGRELFF	TGCGCCAGCAGCTTAACCACGGGGCGGGAGCTGTTTTTT	.	13	TRBV5-1	TRBJ2-2	many
CASSSGTGIGNEQFF	TGCGCCAGCAGCTCCGGGACAGGGATCGGCAATGAGCAGTTCTTC	TRBD1	15	TRBV5-1	TRBJ2-1	many
CASSPLQKNTEAFF	TGTGCCAGCTCACCACTGCAGAAGAACACTGAAGCTTTCTTT	.	14	TRBV18	TRBJ1-1	.
CASRGETYTEAFF	TGTGCCAGCAGAGGTGAAACTTACACTGAAGCTTTCTTT	.	13	TRBV2	TRBJ1-1	many
CASSQETAAYRPQHF	TGCGCCAGCAGCCAAGAAACAGCAGCTTACAGACCCCAGCATTTT	.	15	TRBV4-1	TRBJ1-5	many
CASSPPIVGRQNYGYTF	TGTGCCAGTAGCCCTCCGATCGTTGGCAGGCAGAACTATGGCTACACCTTC	.	17	TRBV19	TRBJ1-2	many
CASRGGGGEPTGELFF	TGTGCCAGTAGAGGGGGGGGAGGGGAGCCCACCGGGGAGCTGTTTTTT	.	16	TRBV19	TRBJ2-2	.
CSARDDRGAGNTIYF	TGCAGTGCTAGAGACGACAGGGGAGCTGGAAACACCATATATTTT	TRBD1	15	TRBV20-1	TRBJ1-3	many
CASSFVPGATGELFF	TGTGCCAGCAGTTTTGTCCCCGGAGCAACCGGGGAGCTGTTTTTT	.	15	TRBV27	TRBJ2-2	many
CASSSAEGEGEQFF	TGTGCCAGCAGCAGCGCCGAGGGGGAGGGTGAGCAGTTCTTC	.	14	TRBV3-1	TRBJ2-1	.
CATSDLPTTDTQYF	TGTGCCACCAGTGACCTACCTACAACGGATACGCAGTATTTT	.	14	TRBV24-1	TRBJ2-3	.
CAISDGTAGPRSEQYF	TGTGCCATCAGTGACGGGACAGCAGGCCCCCGAAGCGAGCAGTACTTC	TRBD1	16	TRBV10-3	TRBJ2-7	many
CSARGAGHPPYEQYF	TGCAGTGCTAGGGGGGCAGGGCACCCCCCCTACGAGCAGTACTTC	.	15	TRBV20-1	TRBJ2-7	.
CAWSPGPVGSYNEQFF	TGTGCCTGGAGTCCTGGCCCAGTGGGCTCCTACAATGAGCAGTTCTTC	.	16	TRBV30	TRBJ2-1	many
CASRKPAARAGPSGANVLTF	TGTGCCAGCAGGAAACCGGCCGCCAGAGCAGGACCCTCTGGGGCCAACGTCCTGACTTTC	.	20	TRBV6-2/TRBV6-3	TRBJ2-6	.
CASSLVDKNTEAFF	TGTGCCAGCAGCTTGGTAGACAAGAACACTGAAGCTTTCTTT	.	14	TRBV11-2	TRBJ1-1	many
CSARDSGTHQETQYF	TGCAGTGCTAGAGATAGCGGGACCCATCAAGAGACCCAGTACTTC	TRBD2	15	TRBV20-1	TRBJ2-5	few
CASSPGTRPGDEQFF	TGTGCCAGCAGCCCCGGGACCCGCCCGGGAGATGAGCAGTTCTTC	.	15	TRBV7-2	TRBJ2-1	few
CASSQDPSGTSGRLAKNIQYF	TGCGCCAGCAGCCAAGATCCCTCCGGGACTAGCGGGAGACTAGCCAAAAACATTCAGTACTTC	TRBD2	21	TRBV4-1	TRBJ2-4	.
CASSQVRGHQYF	TGCGCCAGCAGCCAAGTCCGAGGTCACCAGTACTTC	.	12	TRBV4-1	TRBJ2-5	.
CASSPSSMNTEAFF	TGTGCCAGCAGTCCAAGTTCAATGAACACTGAAGCTTTCTTT	.	14	TRBV12-3/TRBV12-4	TRBJ1-1	many
CAWSMGNQPQHF	TGTGCCTGGAGTATGGGCAATCAGCCCCAGCATTTT	.	12	TRBV30	TRBJ1-5	many
CASSNQGGEQYF	TGCGCCAGCAGCAATCAGGGGGGTGAGCAGTACTTC	.	12	TRBV5-1	TRBJ2-7	few
CAISFGSLNIQYF	TGTGCCATTTCCTTCGGTTCCTTAAACATTCAGTACTTC	.	13	TRBV28	TRBJ2-4	many
CASSPQSENTEAFF	TGTGCCAGCTCACCACAGTCGGAGAACACTGAAGCTTTCTTT	.	14	TRBV18	TRBJ1-1	many
CASSLTSGGYQETQYF	TGCGCCAGCAGCCTTACTAGCGGGGGATACCAAGAGACCCAGTACTTC	TRBD2	16	TRBV5-1	TRBJ2-5	.
CASSPHGLAGFNEQFF	TGTGCCAGCAGCCCTCACGGACTAGCGGGCTTCAATGAGCAGTTCTTC	TRBD2	16	TRBV7-2	TRBJ2-1	many
CASSHQGVTYEQYF	TGTGCCAGCAGCCACCAGGGGGTCACCTACGAGCAGTACTTC	TRBD1	14	TRBV14	TRBJ2-7	few
CAISGGQGATDTQYF	TGTGCCATCAGTGGGGGACAGGGGGCCACAGATACGCAGTATTTT	TRBD1	15	TRBV10-3	TRBJ2-3	many
CASSSIGTSGINEQFF	TGTGCCAGCAGTTCGATTGGGACTAGCGGGATCAATGAGCAGTTCTTC	TRBD2	16	TRBV28	TRBJ2-1	many